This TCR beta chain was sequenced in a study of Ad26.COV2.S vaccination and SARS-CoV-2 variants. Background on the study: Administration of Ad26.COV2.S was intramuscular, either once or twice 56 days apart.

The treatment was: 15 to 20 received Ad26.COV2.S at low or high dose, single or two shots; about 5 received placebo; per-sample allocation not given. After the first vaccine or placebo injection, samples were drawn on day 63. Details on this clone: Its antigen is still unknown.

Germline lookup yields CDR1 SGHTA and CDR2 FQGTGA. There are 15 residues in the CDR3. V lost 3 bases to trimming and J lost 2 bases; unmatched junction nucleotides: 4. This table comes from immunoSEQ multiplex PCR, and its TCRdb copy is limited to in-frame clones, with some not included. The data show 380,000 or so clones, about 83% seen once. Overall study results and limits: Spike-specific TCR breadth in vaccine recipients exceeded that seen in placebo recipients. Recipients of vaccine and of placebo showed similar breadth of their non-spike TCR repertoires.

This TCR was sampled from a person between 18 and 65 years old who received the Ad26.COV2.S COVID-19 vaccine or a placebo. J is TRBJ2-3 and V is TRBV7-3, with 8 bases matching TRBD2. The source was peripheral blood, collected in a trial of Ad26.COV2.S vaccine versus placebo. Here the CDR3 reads CASSLRGGYTDTQYF. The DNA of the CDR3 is TGTGCCAGCAGCTTGCGCGGGGGGTACACAGATACGCAGTATTTT.